The clone carrying this T cell receptor (beta chain) was picked up one time. Trimming stripped 5 bases from V and 9 bases from J, with 14 bases between. The length of the CDR3 is 12 residues. These data belong to a study of blood T cell repertoires in COVID-19. Study-wide background: Donors in the United States, Italy and Spain gave samples during acute or convalescent COVID-19. From T cells, B-cell-depleted T cells, or PBMCs came the material, which was cDNA or gDNA.

How the authors handled the data: Reference gene primer amplification gave estimated nucleated cell counts. The protocol was immunoSEQ multiplex PCR, while the TCRdb copy is restricted to in-frame clones and leaves out a portion. V and J calls and clone size come straight from that table; D and trimming were deduced from the DNA. The repertoire holds 180,000 or so clones, with about 85% as singletons. The source material was peripheral blood. The TCR was taken from a woman aged 80 or older with acute or convalescent COVID-19. This chain joins TRBV12-3 or TRBV12-4 and TRBJ2-7, with D unclear. CDR3 amino acids: CASSAPYERQYF. CDR3 nucleotides: TGTGCCAGCAGTGCGCCCTACGAACGGCAGTACTTC.